These T cell receptor beta chains were read from a single sample in a study of cytotoxic CD8 clonotypes in ibrutinib-treated CLL. The assay was immunoSEQ multiplex PCR, and TCRdb's table has in-frame clones only and misses some. The sample contains 150,000 to 200,000 clones, around three quarters of which appear only once. This sample comprised PBMCs, obtained after 24 months of ibrutinib treatment. The receptors were sampled from a human donor with chronic lymphocytic leukemia. CDR3s include the opening cysteine and the closing phenylalanine or tryptophan. D genes are given only for firm matches. Clone sizes are given selectively: once, few, many, or a class where the clone is expanded.

d_gene: .; v_gene: TRBV9; abundance: .; j_gene: TRBJ2-2; CDR3nt: TGTGCCAGCAGCGTATTGGGTGTTCCCGGGGAGCTGTTTTTT; CDR3aa: CASSVLGVPGELFF
d_gene: TRBD2; v_gene: TRBV18; abundance: .; j_gene: TRBJ2-2; CDR3nt: TGTGCCAGCTCACCTCTTAGCGGGAGTAACACCGGGGAGCTGTTTTTT; CDR3aa: CASSPLSGSNTGELFF
d_gene: .; v_gene: TRBV5-1; abundance: once; j_gene: TRBJ1-2; CDR3nt: TGCGCCAGCAGCGGAACTTTTGCGGCGATGCTAAACTATGGCTACACCTTC; CDR3aa: CASSGTFAAMLNYGYTF
d_gene: TRBD1; v_gene: TRBV4-1; abundance: .; j_gene: TRBJ2-1; CDR3nt: TGCGCCAGCAGCCAAGTCGCCGGGACAGGGGATGGGTTCTTC; CDR3aa: CASSQVAGTGDGFF
d_gene: .; v_gene: TRBV19; abundance: .; j_gene: TRBJ2-7; CDR3nt: TGTGCCAGTAGTCTAAGGGGGTTCCCCTACGAGCAGTACTTC; CDR3aa: CASSLRGFPYEQYF
d_gene: TRBD1; v_gene: TRBV27; abundance: .; j_gene: TRBJ2-7; CDR3nt: TGTGCCAGCAGTTCCCCGACAGGGTGGGTCAACGAGCAGTACTTC; CDR3aa: CASSSPTGWVNEQYF
d_gene: .; v_gene: TRBV2; abundance: .; j_gene: TRBJ2-1; CDR3nt: TGTGCCAGCAGGGGCCTTGCCGTGGTCTACAATGAGCAGTTCTTC; CDR3aa: CASRGLAVVYNEQFF
d_gene: .; v_gene: TRBV30; abundance: .; j_gene: TRBJ2-7; CDR3nt: TGTGCCTGGACCCCAGTGTCCGGGATGACATCTTCAGAGCAGTACTTC; CDR3aa: CAWTPVSGMTSSEQYF
d_gene: .; v_gene: TRBV7-6; abundance: .; j_gene: TRBJ1-2; CDR3nt: TGTGCCAGCAGCCCCACAAACTATGGCTACACCTTC; CDR3aa: CASSPTNYGYTF
d_gene: TRBD1; v_gene: TRBV25-1; abundance: .; j_gene: TRBJ1-1; CDR3nt: TGTGCCAGCAGTGACCCCACAGGGGGCAACACTGAAGCTTTCTTT; CDR3aa: CASSDPTGGNTEAFF
d_gene: .; v_gene: TRBV27; abundance: .; j_gene: TRBJ2-7; CDR3nt: TGTGCCAGCAGTTCGTGGGGGGCTACCTACGAGCAGTACTTC; CDR3aa: CASSSWGATYEQYF
d_gene: .; v_gene: TRBV4-1; abundance: .; j_gene: TRBJ2-1; CDR3nt: TGCGCCAGCAGCCAACGTATCCAGAGACTCGAGTACAATGAGCAGTTCTTC; CDR3aa: CASSQRIQRLEYNEQFF
d_gene: .; v_gene: TRBV4-3; abundance: .; j_gene: TRBJ2-7; CDR3nt: TGCGCCAGCAGCCCCGCTTTGGGAACACCCTCCTACGAGCAGTACTTC; CDR3aa: CASSPALGTPSYEQYF
d_gene: .; v_gene: TRBV11-2; abundance: .; j_gene: TRBJ2-2; CDR3nt: TGTGCCAGCAGCTTGGGGGTTCTACCGGGGACCGCCGGGGAGCTGTTTTTT; CDR3aa: CASSLGVLPGTAGELFF
d_gene: .; v_gene: TRBV5-1; abundance: .; j_gene: TRBJ2-3; CDR3nt: TGCGCCAGCAGCCTTTCCCTCCCTAGCACAGATACGCAGTATTTT; CDR3aa: CASSLSLPSTDTQYF
d_gene: TRBD1; v_gene: TRBV7-6; abundance: .; j_gene: TRBJ1-5; CDR3nt: TGTGCCAGCAGCCCCAGGGGGGGGGATGGTCAGCCCCAGCATTTT; CDR3aa: CASSPRGGDGQPQHF
d_gene: .; v_gene: TRBV5-1; abundance: .; j_gene: TRBJ2-6; CDR3nt: TGCGCCAGCAGCTTGTTAATTGGCTCTGGGGCCAACGTCCTGACTTTC; CDR3aa: CASSLLIGSGANVLTF
d_gene: .; v_gene: TRBV5-8; abundance: .; j_gene: TRBJ1-5; CDR3nt: TGTGCCAGCAGCTTTTACAGGTCGGACGATCAGCCCCAGCATTTT; CDR3aa: CASSFYRSDDQPQHF
d_gene: .; v_gene: TRBV25-1; abundance: .; j_gene: TRBJ1-4; CDR3nt: TGTGCCAGCAGTGAATTCGGAGGGGGAGGTGAAAAACTGTTTTTT; CDR3aa: CASSEFGGGGEKLFF
d_gene: .; v_gene: TRBV2; abundance: .; j_gene: TRBJ1-5; CDR3nt: TGTGCCAGCAGTGTAGGTCAGGGTTTTCAGCCCCAGCATTTT; CDR3aa: CASSVGQGFQPQHF
d_gene: .; v_gene: TRBV11-1; abundance: .; j_gene: TRBJ2-5; CDR3nt: TGTGCCAGCAGCCGGGGAACGCAAGAGACCCAGTACTTC; CDR3aa: CASSRGTQETQYF
d_gene: TRBD2; v_gene: TRBV4-3; abundance: .; j_gene: TRBJ2-3; CDR3nt: TGCGCCAGCAGCCGAGAAGGGACTAGCGCGCTCTATTTT; CDR3aa: CASSREGTSALYF
d_gene: TRBD2; v_gene: TRBV5-4; abundance: .; j_gene: TRBJ2-7; CDR3nt: TGTGCCAGCAGCCCGACTAGCGGGTCTATCTACGAGCAGTACTTC; CDR3aa: CASSPTSGSIYEQYF
d_gene: TRBD1; v_gene: TRBV4-3; abundance: .; j_gene: TRBJ2-6; CDR3nt: TGCGCCAGCAGCCAATCAGGGGGCGCACCCTCTGGGGCCAACGTCCTGACTTTC; CDR3aa: CASSQSGGAPSGANVLTF
d_gene: .; v_gene: TRBV27; abundance: .; j_gene: TRBJ2-5; CDR3nt: TGTGCCAGCAGTTTCCTAGGCGGGGGCGTGACCCAGTACTTC; CDR3aa: CASSFLGGGVTQYF
d_gene: .; v_gene: TRBV5-1; abundance: .; j_gene: TRBJ1-3; CDR3nt: TGCGCCAGCAGCTTGGAGTTAAGCTCTGGAAACACCATATATTTT; CDR3aa: CASSLELSSGNTIYF
d_gene: .; v_gene: TRBV5-1; abundance: .; j_gene: TRBJ2-3; CDR3nt: TGCGCCAGCAGCTTGTCCGAGCGCCCCTACACAGATACGCAGTATTTT; CDR3aa: CASSLSERPYTDTQYF
d_gene: TRBD2; v_gene: TRBV10-3; abundance: .; j_gene: TRBJ2-7; CDR3nt: TGTGCCATCAGCCCCTTGGCGGGAGGCTCCTACGAGCAGTACTTC; CDR3aa: CAISPLAGGSYEQYF
d_gene: TRBD2; v_gene: TRBV2; abundance: .; j_gene: TRBJ2-5; CDR3nt: TGTGCCAGCAGTCCAGGACTAGCGGGAGCCCGGGGGGAGACCCAGTACTTC; CDR3aa: CASSPGLAGARGETQYF
d_gene: .; v_gene: TRBV7-2; abundance: .; j_gene: TRBJ1-4; CDR3nt: TGTGCCAGCAGCCGGACAAATGAAAAACTGTTTTTT; CDR3aa: CASSRTNEKLFF
d_gene: TRBD1; v_gene: TRBV6-1; abundance: few; j_gene: TRBJ1-3; CDR3nt: TGTGCCAGCAGTGAGGACAGGGCCTCTGGAAACACCATATATTTT; CDR3aa: CASSEDRASGNTIYF
d_gene: .; v_gene: TRBV6-4; abundance: .; j_gene: TRBJ2-7; CDR3nt: TGTGCCAGCAGTGTTGACAGGTACTCCTACGAGCAGTACTTC; CDR3aa: CASSVDRYSYEQYF
d_gene: TRBD1; v_gene: TRBV7-9; abundance: few; j_gene: TRBJ2-7; CDR3nt: TGTGCCAGCAGCTTCGGGACAGAGGGCTACGAGCAGTACTTC; CDR3aa: CASSFGTEGYEQYF
d_gene: .; v_gene: TRBV28; abundance: once; j_gene: TRBJ2-3; CDR3nt: TGTGCCAGCACAGTGACTGCGGAATACCCGTCTAGCACAGATACGCAGTATTTT; CDR3aa: CASTVTAEYPSSTDTQYF
d_gene: .; v_gene: TRBV9; abundance: .; j_gene: TRBJ2-7; CDR3nt: TGTGCCAGCAGCGTAGGTGCAGGCTACGAGCAGTACTTC; CDR3aa: CASSVGAGYEQYF
d_gene: .; v_gene: TRBV2; abundance: .; j_gene: TRBJ2-7; CDR3nt: TGTGCCAGCAGTGAAGTATGGGTCCCCTCCTACGAGCAGTACTTC; CDR3aa: CASSEVWVPSYEQYF
d_gene: TRBD1; v_gene: TRBV19; abundance: .; j_gene: TRBJ2-7; CDR3nt: TGTGCCAGTAGTTCCACCGGGACAGGGTCCTACGAGCAGTACTTC; CDR3aa: CASSSTGTGSYEQYF